The rows below give T cell receptor beta chains drawn from one sample of a study of CD4 T cells in relation to SARS-CoV-2 and coronaviruses. No antigen has been assigned to these receptors. Profiled with immunoSEQ multiplex PCR; TCRdb holds only in-frame clones, not every one. The data contain about 12,000 clones, 69% of them singletons. The sequenced sample consisted of CD4+ T cells from PBMCs, cultured in vitro. These receptors came from a human donor in good health. Both conserved end residues are part of each CDR3. A D gene is named only where the DNA matches it firmly. A row's size may be missing; if present it is once, few, many or a size class.

. TRBJ1-1 . 13 TRBV5-6 TGTGCCAGCAGCTTGGCAGGGGACACTGAAGCTTTCTTT CASSLAGDTEAFF
. TRBJ2-6 . 16 TRBV5-4 TGTGCCAGCAGCCTCCCGAGGGGGACTGGGGCCAACGTCCTGACTTTC CASSLPRGTGANVLTF
. TRBJ2-7 . 14 TRBV30 TGTGCCTGGAGTGTTTGGCCTGTGTTCGACGAGCAGTACTTC CAWSVWPVFDEQYF
. TRBJ2-7 TRBD1 15 TRBV27 TGTGCCAGCAGTTTATCAGGGACAGGGGTCTACGAGCAGTACTTC CASSLSGTGVYEQYF
few TRBJ2-7 . 11 TRBV5-1 TGCGCCAGCGCCTCAGCCTACGAGCAGTACTTC CASASAYEQYF
. TRBJ2-2 TRBD1 16 TRBV24-1 TGTGCCACCAGTGATGGGACAGGGTATGACACCGGGGAGCTGTTTTTT CATSDGTGYDTGELFF
. TRBJ1-2 . 13 TRBV7-8 TGTGCCAGCGGCCATACGGGGGGGGAAAGAGACACCTTC CASGHTGGERDTF
few TRBJ1-5 . 13 TRBV7-2 TGTGCCAGCAGCACCCAGGTAGATCAGCCCCAGCATTTT CASSTQVDQPQHF
few TRBJ1-4 . 15 TRBV7-7 TGTGCCAGCAGCTTATCAACCGGGACTGCAGAAAAACTGTTTTTT CASSLSTGTAEKLFF
. TRBJ2-2 . 17 TRBV28 TGTGCCAGCACCTCCCCCCGGAGGGAGAGCCGCACCGGGGAGCTGTTTTTT CASTSPRRESRTGELFF
few TRBJ2-6 . 15 TRBV6-1 TGTGCCAGCAGTGATAGCCCCTCTGGGGCCAACGTCCTGACTTTC CASSDSPSGANVLTF
. TRBJ2-2 . 14 TRBV10-3 TGTGCCATCAGTGAGGGGGCAGGAACCGGGGAGCTGTTTTTT CAISEGAGTGELFF
. TRBJ2-1 TRBD2 14 TRBV5-1 TGCGCCAGCAGCTTAGGCGGGAGGGAAAGTGAGCAGTTCTTC CASSLGGRESEQFF
few TRBJ2-7 TRBD2 14 TRBV5-1 TGCGCCAGCAGCTTGGATGCGGGAGGGTACGAGCAGTACTTC CASSLDAGGYEQYF
once TRBJ2-7 . 12 TRBV28 TGTGCCAGCCTAAGTCACGGGGGTGAGCAGTACTTC CASLSHGGEQYF
. TRBJ2-6 . 16 TRBV2 TGTGCCAGCATGAGGGACCACTACTCTGGGGCCAACGTCCTGACTTTC CASMRDHYSGANVLTF
. TRBJ2-5 TRBD1 15 TRBV6-4 TGTGCCAGCAGTGAAGGACAGGGGACCCAAGAGACCCAGTACTTC CASSEGQGTQETQYF
. TRBJ2-3 . 13 TRBV12-3/TRBV12-4 TGTGCCAGCAGTTTAGCTAGCACAGATACGCAGTATTTT CASSLASTDTQYF
once TRBJ2-1 . 14 TRBV6-4 TGTGCCAGCAGCGCCGGGGGGCCCTACAATGAGCAGTTCTTC CASSAGGPYNEQFF
. TRBJ1-5 TRBD1 16 TRBV6-1 TGTGCCAGCAGTGCTACAGGGGTCCTAAGGTCGCAGCCCCAGCATTTT CASSATGVLRSQPQHF
. TRBJ2-7 . 15 TRBV5-1 TGCGCCAGCAGCTCATTTAACAGGGAAGTAGACGAGCAGTACTTC CASSSFNREVDEQYF
. TRBJ2-7 . 14 TRBV10-3 TGTGCCATCAGCGAGAGGCCCCAACCCTACGAGCAGTACTTC CAISERPQPYEQYF
once TRBJ2-4 . 16 TRBV28 TGTGCCAGCAGTTTAGTGGCGAATCTAGCCAAAAACATTCAGTACTTC CASSLVANLAKNIQYF
. TRBJ1-3 . 14 TRBV9 TGTGCCAGCAGCCCCACAACCGGCGGGAACACCATATATTTT CASSPTTGGNTIYF
. TRBJ1-5 TRBD1 13 TRBV7-9 TGTGCCGGCAGGACAGGAGAGGATCAGCCCCAGCATTTT CAGRTGEDQPQHF
. TRBJ1-5 . 14 TRBV19 TGTGCCAGTATAGGAGGCGGAAGCAATCAGCCCCAGCATTTT CASIGGGSNQPQHF
. TRBJ2-6 . 15 TRBV30 TGTGCCTGCTACAGGGACGCCTCTGGGGCCAACGTCCTGACTTTC CACYRDASGANVLTF
. TRBJ2-7 . 14 TRBV27 TGTGCCAGCAGTTTCTCAACACAGTCCTACGAGCAGTACTTC CASSFSTQSYEQYF
few TRBJ1-1 . 11 TRBV6-2/TRBV6-3 TGTGCCAGCAGTGACGGACTACAAGCTTTCTTT CASSDGLQAFF
. TRBJ2-3 TRBD1 14 TRBV18 TGTGCCAGCTCCCTGGGACAGGGATCAGATACGCAGTATTTT CASSLGQGSDTQYF
. TRBJ2-5 . 12 TRBV10-2 TGCGCCAGCAGGGACACAAAAGAGACCCAGTACTTC CASRDTKETQYF
few TRBJ1-5 . 14 TRBV2 TGTGCCAGCAAGAACGGGGTTAGCAATCAGCCCCAGCATTTT CASKNGVSNQPQHF
. TRBJ1-5 . 13 TRBV27 TGTGCCAGCAAGGGGGTCTCCAATCAGCCCCAGCATTTT CASKGVSNQPQHF
. TRBJ2-1 . 15 TRBV11-3 TGTGCCAGCAGCTTACGGTTGGGCAGTTACAATGAGCAGTTCTTC CASSLRLGSYNEQFF
. TRBJ2-1 . 12 TRBV24-1 TGTGCCAGTGGGGGCTCCTACAATGAGCAGTTCTTC CASGGSYNEQFF
. TRBJ2-3 . 23 TRBV15 TGTGCCACCAGCAGAGATGCTCTTGGCAGGGGACGCAATAATGAAACTAGCACAGATACGCAGTATTTT CATSRDALGRGRNNETSTDTQYF
. TRBJ1-2 . 13 TRBV3-1/TRBV3-2 TGTGCCAGCAGCCAAGATCCCTCGCGGGGCTACACCTTC CASSQDPSRGYTF
. TRBJ2-1 TRBD2 15 TRBV11-2 TGTGCCAGCAGCTTAGAATGGCTAGCGGGCAATGAGCAGTTCTTC CASSLEWLAGNEQFF
. TRBJ2-6 . 17 TRBV27 TGTGCCAGCAGTTTCCGGACCAAGAGCTCTGGGGCCAACGTCCTGACTTTC CASSFRTKSSGANVLTF
. TRBJ2-1 . 14 TRBV19 TGTGCCAGTAGTAGAGTGACCTCCTACAATGAGCAGTTCTTC CASSRVTSYNEQFF
. TRBJ2-5 . 16 TRBV10-3 TGTGCCATCAGTGGGGGGGCGGGGACGTACCAAGAGACCCAGTACTTC CAISGGAGTYQETQYF
. TRBJ2-5 TRBD1 16 TRBV6-1 TGTGCCAGCAGTGACCAGGGACAGGGGCGGGGAGAGACCCAGTACTTC CASSDQGQGRGETQYF
. TRBJ2-3 . 16 TRBV27 TGTGCCAGCAGTGGCCGGTTGGGGGCTAGCACAGATACGCAGTATTTT CASSGRLGASTDTQYF
. TRBJ2-1 TRBD2 12 TRBV11-2 TGTGCCAGCAGGCTAGCGGGGAATGAGCAGTTCTTC CASRLAGNEQFF
. TRBJ1-2 . 13 TRBV19 TGTGCCAGTAGTCGAGACAGCAACTATGGCTACACCTTC CASSRDSNYGYTF
. TRBJ1-1 . 13 TRBV12-3/TRBV12-4 TGTGCCAGCAGCCGACTGGAGAACACTGAAGCTTTCTTT CASSRLENTEAFF
. TRBJ2-7 . 14 TRBV6-1 TGTGCCAGCAGTGAAAACCTTATGGGAGCCGAGCAGTACTTC CASSENLMGAEQYF
few TRBJ1-4 . 15 TRBV2 TGTGCCAGCAGTGGTCTCGCGGGTTTACCGGAAAAACTGTTTTTT CASSGLAGLPEKLFF
. TRBJ2-7 TRBD1 14 TRBV5-1 TGCGCCAGCAGCCAACGACAGGGGTCCTACGAGCAGTACTTC CASSQRQGSYEQYF
. TRBJ2-3 TRBD2 17 TRBV24-1 TGTGCCACCAGTGATCCGGGACTAGCGGGAGAGGGAGATACGCAGTATTTT CATSDPGLAGEGDTQYF
. TRBJ2-1 TRBD2 16 TRBV11-3 TGTGCCAGCAGCTTAGGGGCGGGAGCGTTCTACAATGAGCAGTTCTTC CASSLGAGAFYNEQFF
. TRBJ2-7 TRBD1 14 TRBV5-1 TGCGCCAGCAGCTTGGGGACAGGGGGCTACGAGCAGTACTTC CASSLGTGGYEQYF
. TRBJ1-1 TRBD1 14 TRBV6-5 TGTGCCAGCAGACAGGGACAGGTCGACACTGAAGCTTTCTTT CASRQGQVDTEAFF
. TRBJ2-5 . 15 TRBV10-3 TGTGCCATCAGTGAGTCTCAACCTCACCAAGGGACCCAGTACTTC CAISESQPHQGTQYF